This TCR beta chain was profiled in a study of T-cell memory formation after mild COVID-19. Overall study: Most TCR clusters belonged to a single donor.

From 5'RACE with constant-segment primers came TCR alpha and TCR beta cDNA libraries that carried sample barcodes and UMIs. TCRdb itself ran the 5' RACE reads through MiXCR, one entry per CDR3 protein. The sample carries approximately 500,000 distinct CDR3 sequences, approximately 25% recorded once. Regarding this clonotype: Its antigen is not known.

Study conclusions and caveats: Pre-infection memory held some responding clones, suggesting pre-existing cross-reactive T cells responded. Contracting clones, day 15 to 85, had balanced CD4/CD8, and later expanders favored CD4+.

This clonotype was sampled from an adult woman who had mild COVID-19 (a few samples of this study predate the infection). Cell type and time point are not known. What was sequenced was PBMCs or a T cell subset sorted from them (not recorded which).

CDR3 sequence (DNA): TGTGCCAGCACCCCCTGGGGACAGGACACTTATAACTATGGCTACACCTTC. Protein sequence: CASTPWGQDTYNYGYTF. The rearrangement links TRBV2 to TRBJ1-2, with 8 bases lining up with TRBD1. The ends lost 7 bases at V and 1 base at J; junction bases unmatched: 14. The CDR3 extends over 17 amino acids. Per germline, CDR1 SNHLY and CDR2 FYNNEI.